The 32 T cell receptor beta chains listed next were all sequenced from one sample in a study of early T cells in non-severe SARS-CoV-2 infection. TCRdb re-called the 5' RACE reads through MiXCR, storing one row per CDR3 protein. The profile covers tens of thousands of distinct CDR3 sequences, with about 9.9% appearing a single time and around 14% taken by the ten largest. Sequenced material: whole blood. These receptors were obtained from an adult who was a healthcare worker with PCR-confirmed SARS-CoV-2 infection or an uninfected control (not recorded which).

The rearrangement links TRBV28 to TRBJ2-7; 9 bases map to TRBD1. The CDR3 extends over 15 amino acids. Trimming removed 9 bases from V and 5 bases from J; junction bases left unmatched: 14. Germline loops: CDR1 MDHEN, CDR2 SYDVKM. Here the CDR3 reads CASLSPGQGYDEQYF. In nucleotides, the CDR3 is TGTGCCAGTTTATCTCCGGGACAGGGTTATGACGAGCAGTACTTC.

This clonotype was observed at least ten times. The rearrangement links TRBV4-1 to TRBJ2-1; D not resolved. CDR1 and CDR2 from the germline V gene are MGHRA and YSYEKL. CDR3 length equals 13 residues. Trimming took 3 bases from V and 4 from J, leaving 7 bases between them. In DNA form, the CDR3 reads TGCGCCAGCAGCCAGGAACCTTACAATGAGCAGTTCTTC. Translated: CASSQEPYNEQFF.

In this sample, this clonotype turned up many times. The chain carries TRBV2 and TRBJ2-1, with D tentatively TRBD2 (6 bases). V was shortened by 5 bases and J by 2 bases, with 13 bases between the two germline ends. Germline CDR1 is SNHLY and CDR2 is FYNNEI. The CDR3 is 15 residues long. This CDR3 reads CASSPMGGPYNEQFF. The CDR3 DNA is TGTGCCAGCAGTCCAATGGGAGGTCCCTACAATGAGCAGTTCTTC.

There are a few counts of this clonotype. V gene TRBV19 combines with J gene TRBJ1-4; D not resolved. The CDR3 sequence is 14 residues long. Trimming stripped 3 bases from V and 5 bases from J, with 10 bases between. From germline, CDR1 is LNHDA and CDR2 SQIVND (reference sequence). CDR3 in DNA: TGTGCCAGTAGTATGGGTCGGCGGAATGAAAAACTGTTTTTT. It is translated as CASSMGRRNEKLFF.

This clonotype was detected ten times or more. CDR3: CSVRAGVYTGELFF. In DNA form, the CDR3 reads TGCAGCGTTAGAGCGGGGGTCTACACCGGGGAGCTGTTTTTT. The rearrangement uses TRBV29-1 and TRBJ2-2; the match to TRBD2 covers 8 bases. CDR3 length: 14 amino acids. Per germline, CDR1 SQVTM and CDR2 ANQGSEA. V shed 5 bases and J 3 bases; nucleotides not matched to a gene: 5.

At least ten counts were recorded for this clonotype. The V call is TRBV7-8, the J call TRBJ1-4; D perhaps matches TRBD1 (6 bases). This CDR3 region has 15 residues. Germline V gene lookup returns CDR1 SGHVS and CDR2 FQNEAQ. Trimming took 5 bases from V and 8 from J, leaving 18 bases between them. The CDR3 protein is CASSRRQARSEKLFF. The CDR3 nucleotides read TGTGCCAGCAGCCGGCGACAGGCCCGTTCGGAAAAACTGTTTTTT. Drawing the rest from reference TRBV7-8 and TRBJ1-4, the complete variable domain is GAGVSQSPRYKVAKRGQDVALRCDPISGHVSLFWYQQALGQGPEFLTYFQNEAQLDKSGLPSDRFFAERPEGSVSTLKIQRTQQEDSAVYLCASSRRQARSEKLFFGSGTQLSVL.

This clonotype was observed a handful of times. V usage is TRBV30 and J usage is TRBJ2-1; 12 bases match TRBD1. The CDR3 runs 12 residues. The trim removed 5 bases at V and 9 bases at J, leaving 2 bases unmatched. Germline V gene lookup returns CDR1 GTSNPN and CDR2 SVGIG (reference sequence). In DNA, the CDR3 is TGTGCCTGGGGGACAGGGGGCATTGAGCAGTTCTTC. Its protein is CAWGTGGIEQFF.

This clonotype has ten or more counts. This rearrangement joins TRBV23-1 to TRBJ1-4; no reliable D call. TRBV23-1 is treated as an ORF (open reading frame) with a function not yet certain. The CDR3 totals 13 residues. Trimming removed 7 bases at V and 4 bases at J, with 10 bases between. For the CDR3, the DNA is TGCGCCAGCATTACCAAGTGTAATGAAAAACTGTTTTTT. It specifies CASITKCNEKLFF.

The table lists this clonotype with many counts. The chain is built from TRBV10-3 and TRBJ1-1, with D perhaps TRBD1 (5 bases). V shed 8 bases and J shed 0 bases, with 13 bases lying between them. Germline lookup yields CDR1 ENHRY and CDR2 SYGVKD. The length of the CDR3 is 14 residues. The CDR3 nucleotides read TGTGCCATCCGGAAGGGACTTATGAACACTGAAGCTTTCTTT. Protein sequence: CAIRKGLMNTEAFF.

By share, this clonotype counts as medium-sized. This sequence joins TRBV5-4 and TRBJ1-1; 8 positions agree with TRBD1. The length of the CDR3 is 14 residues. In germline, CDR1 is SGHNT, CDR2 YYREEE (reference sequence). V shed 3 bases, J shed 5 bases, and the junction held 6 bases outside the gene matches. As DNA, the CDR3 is TGTGCCAGCAGCTCTTCCAGGGGGCAAACTGAAGCTTTCTTT. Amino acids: CASSSSRGQTEAFF.

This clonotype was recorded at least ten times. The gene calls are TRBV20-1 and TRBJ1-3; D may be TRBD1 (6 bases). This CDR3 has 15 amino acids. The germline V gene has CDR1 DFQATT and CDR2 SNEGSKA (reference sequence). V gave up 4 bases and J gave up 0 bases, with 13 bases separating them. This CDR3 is CSATQGGGSGNTIYF. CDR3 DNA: TGCAGTGCTACTCAAGGGGGGGGCTCTGGAAACACCATATATTTT.

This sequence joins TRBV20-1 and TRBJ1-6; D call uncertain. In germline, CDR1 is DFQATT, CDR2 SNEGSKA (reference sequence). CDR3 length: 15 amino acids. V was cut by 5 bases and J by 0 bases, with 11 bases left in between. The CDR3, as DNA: TGCAGTGCTCCGGCACAGACCTCCTATAATTCACCCCTCCACTTT. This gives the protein CSAPAQTSYNSPLHF.

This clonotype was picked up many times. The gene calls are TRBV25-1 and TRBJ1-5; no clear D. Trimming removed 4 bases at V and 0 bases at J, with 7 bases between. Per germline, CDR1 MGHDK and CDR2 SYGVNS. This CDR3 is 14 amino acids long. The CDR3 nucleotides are TGTGCCAGCAGTGTCAGAGATAGCAATCAGCCCCAGCATTTT. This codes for CASSVRDSNQPQHF.

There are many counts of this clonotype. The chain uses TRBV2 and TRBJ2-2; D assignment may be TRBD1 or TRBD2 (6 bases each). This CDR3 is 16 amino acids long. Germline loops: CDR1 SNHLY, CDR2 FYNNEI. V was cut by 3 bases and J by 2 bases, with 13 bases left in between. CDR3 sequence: CASSEEGGINTGELFF. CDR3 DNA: TGTGCCAGCAGTGAGGAGGGGGGTATAAACACCGGGGAGCTGTTTTTT.

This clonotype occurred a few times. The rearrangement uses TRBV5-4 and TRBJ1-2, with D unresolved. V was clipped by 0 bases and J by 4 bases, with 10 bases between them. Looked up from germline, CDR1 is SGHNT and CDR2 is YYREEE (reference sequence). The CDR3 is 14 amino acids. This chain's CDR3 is CASSLDTHGYGYTF. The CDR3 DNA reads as TGTGCCAGCAGCTTGGACACCCATGGCTATGGCTACACCTTC.

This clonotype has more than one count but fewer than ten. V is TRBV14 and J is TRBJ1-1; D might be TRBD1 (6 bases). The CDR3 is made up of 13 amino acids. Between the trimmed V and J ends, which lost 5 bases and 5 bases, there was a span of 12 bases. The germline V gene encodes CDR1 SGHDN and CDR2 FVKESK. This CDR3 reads CASSTQGLTEAFF. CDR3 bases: TGTGCCAGCAGCACACAGGGTTTAACTGAAGCTTTCTTT.

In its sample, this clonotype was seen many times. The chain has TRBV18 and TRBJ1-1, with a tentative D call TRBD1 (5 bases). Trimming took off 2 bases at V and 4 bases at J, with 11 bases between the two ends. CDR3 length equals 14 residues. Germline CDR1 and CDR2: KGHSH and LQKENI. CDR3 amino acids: CASSPTGGSTEAFF. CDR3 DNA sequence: TGTGCCAGCTCACCAACGGGGGGGAGCACTGAAGCTTTCTTT.

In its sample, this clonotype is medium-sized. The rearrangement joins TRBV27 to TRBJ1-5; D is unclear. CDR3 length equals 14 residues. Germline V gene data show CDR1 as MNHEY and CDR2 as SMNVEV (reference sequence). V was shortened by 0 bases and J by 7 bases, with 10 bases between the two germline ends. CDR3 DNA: TGTGCCAGCAGTTTATCCGGGAACGAGCAGCCCCAGCATTTT. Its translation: CASSLSGNEQPQHF.

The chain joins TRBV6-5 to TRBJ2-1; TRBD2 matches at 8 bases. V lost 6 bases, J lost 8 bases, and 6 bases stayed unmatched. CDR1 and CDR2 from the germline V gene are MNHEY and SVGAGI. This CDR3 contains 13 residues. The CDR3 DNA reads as TGTGCCAGCAGCCCGGGGGGGGTAGATGAGCAGTTCTTC. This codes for CASSPGGVDEQFF.

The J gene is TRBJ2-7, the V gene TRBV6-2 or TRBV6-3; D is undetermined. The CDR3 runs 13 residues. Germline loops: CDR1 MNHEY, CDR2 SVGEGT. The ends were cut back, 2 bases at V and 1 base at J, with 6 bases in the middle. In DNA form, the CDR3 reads TGTGCCAGCAGTTACCTCCAATCCTACGAGCAGTACTTC. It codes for CASSYLQSYEQYF.

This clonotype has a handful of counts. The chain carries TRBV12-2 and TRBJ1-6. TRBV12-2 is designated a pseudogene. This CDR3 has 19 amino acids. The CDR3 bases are TGTGCAAGTCGCTTAGCGCTTAAAACCCGACGCTCCTATAATTCACCCCTCCACTTT. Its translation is CASRLALKTRRSYNSPLHF.

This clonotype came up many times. The CDR3 spells CSAKGDGNSPLHF. CDR3 coding DNA: TGCAGTGCTAAAGGGGACGGTAATTCACCCCTCCACTTT. The V gene is TRBV20-1, the J gene TRBJ1-6; weak D call: TRBD1 (5 bases). Germline values: CDR1 DFQATT, CDR2 SNEGSKA (reference sequence). The V gene lost 4 bases and the J gene lost 6 bases, with 10 bases spanning the gap. The CDR3 length is 13 residues.

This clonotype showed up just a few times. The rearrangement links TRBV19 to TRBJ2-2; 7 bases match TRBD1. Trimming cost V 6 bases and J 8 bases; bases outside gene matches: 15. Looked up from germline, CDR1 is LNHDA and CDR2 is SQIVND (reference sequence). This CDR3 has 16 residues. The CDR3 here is CASRSPQGSVAGELFF. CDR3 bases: TGTGCCAGTAGATCTCCACAGGGGTCGGTCGCGGGGGAGCTGTTTTTT.

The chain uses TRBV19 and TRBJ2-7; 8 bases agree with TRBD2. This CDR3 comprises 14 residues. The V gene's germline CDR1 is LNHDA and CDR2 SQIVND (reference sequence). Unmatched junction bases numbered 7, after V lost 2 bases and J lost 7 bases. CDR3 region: CASSIFGGAEEQYF. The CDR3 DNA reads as TGTGCCAGTAGTATATTCGGGGGGGCAGAAGAGCAGTACTTC.

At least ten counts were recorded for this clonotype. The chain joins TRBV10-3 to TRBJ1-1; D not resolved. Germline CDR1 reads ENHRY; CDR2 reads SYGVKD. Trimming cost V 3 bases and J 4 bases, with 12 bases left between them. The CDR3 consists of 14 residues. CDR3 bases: TGTGCCATCAGTGACATCACCCGGGGCACTGAAGCTTTCTTT. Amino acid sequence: CAISDITRGTEAFF.

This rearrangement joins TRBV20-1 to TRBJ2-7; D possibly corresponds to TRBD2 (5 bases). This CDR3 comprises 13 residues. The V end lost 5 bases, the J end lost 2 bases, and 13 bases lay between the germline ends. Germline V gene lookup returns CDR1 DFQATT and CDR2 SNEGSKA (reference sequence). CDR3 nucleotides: TGCAGTGCTCCTCCACCCGGGACCTACGAGCAGTACTTC. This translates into CSAPPPGTYEQYF.

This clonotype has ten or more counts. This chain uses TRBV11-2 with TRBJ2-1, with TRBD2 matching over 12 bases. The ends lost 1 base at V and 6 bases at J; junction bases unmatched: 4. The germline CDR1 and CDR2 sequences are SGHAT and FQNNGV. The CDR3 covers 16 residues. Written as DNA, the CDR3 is TGTGCCAGCAGCTTAGCGGCTAGCGGGGGGGTCAATGAGCAGTTCTTC. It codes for CASSLAASGGVNEQFF.

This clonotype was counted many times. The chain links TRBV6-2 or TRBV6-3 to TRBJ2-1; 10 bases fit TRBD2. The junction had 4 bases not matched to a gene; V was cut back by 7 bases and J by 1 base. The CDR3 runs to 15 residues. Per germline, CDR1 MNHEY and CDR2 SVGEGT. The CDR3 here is CASMPSGSSYNEQFF. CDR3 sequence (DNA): TGTGCCAGCATGCCTAGCGGGAGTTCCTACAATGAGCAGTTCTTC.

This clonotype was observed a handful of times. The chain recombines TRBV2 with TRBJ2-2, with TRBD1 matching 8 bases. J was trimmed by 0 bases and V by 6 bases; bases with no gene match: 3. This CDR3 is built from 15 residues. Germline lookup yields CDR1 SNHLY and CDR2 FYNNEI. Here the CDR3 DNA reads TGTGCCAGCAGCCGACAGGGGACGAACACCGGGGAGCTGTTTTTT. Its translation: CASSRQGTNTGELFF.

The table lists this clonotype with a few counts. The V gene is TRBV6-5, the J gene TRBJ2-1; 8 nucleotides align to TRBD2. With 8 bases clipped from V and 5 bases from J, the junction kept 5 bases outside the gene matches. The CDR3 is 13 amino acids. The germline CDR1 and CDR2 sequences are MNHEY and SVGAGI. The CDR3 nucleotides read TGTGCCAGCTGCCCAGCGGGGGACAATGAGCAGTTCTTC. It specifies CASCPAGDNEQFF.

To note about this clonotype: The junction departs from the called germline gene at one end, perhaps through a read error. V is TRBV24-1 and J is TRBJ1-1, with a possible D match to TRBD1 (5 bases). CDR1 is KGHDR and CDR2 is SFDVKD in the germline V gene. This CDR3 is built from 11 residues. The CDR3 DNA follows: TGCTTAATGCAGGGCGACACTGAAGCTTTCTTT. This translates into CLMQGDTEAFF.

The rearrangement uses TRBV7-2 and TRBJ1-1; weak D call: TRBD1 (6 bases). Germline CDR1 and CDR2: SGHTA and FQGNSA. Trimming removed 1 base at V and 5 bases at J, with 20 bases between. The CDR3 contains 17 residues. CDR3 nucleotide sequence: TGTGCCAGCAGCTTAGTGGCCCCGCGGGGGCGAGTAACTGAAGCTTTCTTT. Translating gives CASSLVAPRGRVTEAFF.